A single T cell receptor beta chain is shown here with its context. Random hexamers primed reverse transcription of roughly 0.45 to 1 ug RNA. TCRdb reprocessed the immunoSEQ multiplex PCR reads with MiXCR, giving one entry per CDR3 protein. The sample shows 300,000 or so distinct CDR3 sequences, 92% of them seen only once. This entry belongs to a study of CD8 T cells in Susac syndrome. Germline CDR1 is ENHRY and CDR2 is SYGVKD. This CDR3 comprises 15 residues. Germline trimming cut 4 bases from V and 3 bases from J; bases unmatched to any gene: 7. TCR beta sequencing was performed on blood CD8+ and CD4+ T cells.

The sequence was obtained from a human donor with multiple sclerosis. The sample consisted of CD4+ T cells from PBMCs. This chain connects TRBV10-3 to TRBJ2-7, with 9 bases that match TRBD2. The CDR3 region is CAISASEREVYEQYF. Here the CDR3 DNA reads TGTGCCATCAGTGCCTCAGAGCGGGAGGTCTACGAGCAGTACTTC.